This T cell receptor (beta chain) was documented in a study of blood T cells in healthy people across ages. The CDR3 contains 15 residues. The V and J ends lost 4 bases and 1 base, in that order; junction bases with no gene match: 5. The V gene's germline CDR1 is MNHNY and CDR2 SVGAGI (reference sequence). This clonotype was detected many times. Primed by a sample-barcoded 5' primer and a J-beta primer mix, a second PCR proceeded for 7 to 11 cycles. TCRdb called the 5' RACE reads again in MiXCR, with one record for every CDR3 protein. This table has around 970,000 distinct CDR3 sequences, roughly half appearing once.

V is TRBV6-6 and J is TRBJ1-1, with TRBD1 identical over 8 bases. Sequenced sample: blood. This receptor was identified in a woman aged 55 to 70 in good health. The CDR3 reads CASSSADRGNTEAFF. The CDR3 nucleotides read TGTGCCAGCAGTTCAGCCGACAGGGGGAACACTGAAGCTTTCTTT.